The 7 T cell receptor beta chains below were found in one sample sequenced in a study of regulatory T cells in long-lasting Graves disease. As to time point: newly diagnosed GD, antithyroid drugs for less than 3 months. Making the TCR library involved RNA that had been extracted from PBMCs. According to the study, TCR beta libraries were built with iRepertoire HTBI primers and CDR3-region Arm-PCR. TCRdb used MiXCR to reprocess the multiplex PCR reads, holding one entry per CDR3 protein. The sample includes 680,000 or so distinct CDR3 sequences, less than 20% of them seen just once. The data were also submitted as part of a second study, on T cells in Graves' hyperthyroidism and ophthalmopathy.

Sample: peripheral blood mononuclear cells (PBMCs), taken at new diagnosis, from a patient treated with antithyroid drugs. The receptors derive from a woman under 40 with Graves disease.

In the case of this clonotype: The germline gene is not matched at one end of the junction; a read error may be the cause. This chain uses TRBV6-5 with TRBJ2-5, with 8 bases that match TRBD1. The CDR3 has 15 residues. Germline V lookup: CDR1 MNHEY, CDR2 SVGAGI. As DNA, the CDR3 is TGTGCCAGCAGTTACTCGACAGGGGATCGAGAGACCCGGTACTTC. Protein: CASSYSTGDRETRYF.

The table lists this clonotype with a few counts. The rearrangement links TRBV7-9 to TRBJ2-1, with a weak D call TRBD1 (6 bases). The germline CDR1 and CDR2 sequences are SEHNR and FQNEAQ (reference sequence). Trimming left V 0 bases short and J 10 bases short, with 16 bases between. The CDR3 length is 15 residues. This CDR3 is CASSLALNREYEQFF. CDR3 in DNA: TGTGCCAGCAGCTTAGCGCTAAACAGGGAGTACGAGCAGTTCTTC.

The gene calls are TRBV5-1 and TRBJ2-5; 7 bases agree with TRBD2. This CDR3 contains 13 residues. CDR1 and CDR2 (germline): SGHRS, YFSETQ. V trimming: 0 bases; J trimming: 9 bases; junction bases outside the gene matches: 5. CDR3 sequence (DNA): TGCGCCAGCAGCTTGGACGCGGGAGTGGCCCAGTACTTC. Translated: CASSLDAGVAQYF.

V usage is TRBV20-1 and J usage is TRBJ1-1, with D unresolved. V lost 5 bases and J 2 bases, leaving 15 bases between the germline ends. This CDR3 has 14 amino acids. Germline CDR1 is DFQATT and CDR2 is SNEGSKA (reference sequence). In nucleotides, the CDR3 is TGCAGTGCTGAACTCCCTCTGAGCAACACTGAAGCTTTCTTT. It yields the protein CSAELPLSNTEAFF.

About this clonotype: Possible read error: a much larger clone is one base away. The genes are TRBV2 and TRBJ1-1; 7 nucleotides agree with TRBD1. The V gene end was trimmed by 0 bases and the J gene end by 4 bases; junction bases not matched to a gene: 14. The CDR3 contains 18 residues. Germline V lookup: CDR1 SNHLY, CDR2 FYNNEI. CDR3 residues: CASSEAIGTASLSTEAFF. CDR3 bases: TGTGCCAGCAGTGAAGCGATTGGGACAGCCTCATTGAGCACTGAAGCTTTCTTT.

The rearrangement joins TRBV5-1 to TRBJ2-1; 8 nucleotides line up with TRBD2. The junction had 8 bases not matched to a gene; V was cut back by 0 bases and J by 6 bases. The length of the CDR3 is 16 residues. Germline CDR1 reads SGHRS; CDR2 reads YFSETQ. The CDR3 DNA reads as TGCGCCAGCAGCTTGGCCTGGGGCGGGAGGTCCAATGAGCAGTTCTTC. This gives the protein CASSLAWGGRSNEQFF.

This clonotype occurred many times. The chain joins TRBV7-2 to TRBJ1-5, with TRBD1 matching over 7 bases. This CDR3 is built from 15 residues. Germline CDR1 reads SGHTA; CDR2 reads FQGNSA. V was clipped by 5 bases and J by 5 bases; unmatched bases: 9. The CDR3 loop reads CASSTQTGRDQPQHF. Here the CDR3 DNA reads TGTGCCAGCAGCACCCAGACAGGGAGGGATCAGCCCCAGCATTTT. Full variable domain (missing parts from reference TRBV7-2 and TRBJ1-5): GAGVSQSPSNKVTEKGKDVELRCDPISGHTALYWYRQSLGQGLEFLIYFQGNSAPDKSGLPSDRFSAERTGGSVSTLTIQRTQQEDSAVYLCASSTQTGRDQPQHFGDGTRLSIL.